The entry below describes one T cell receptor (beta chain). TCRdb re-analysed the RT-PCR reads in MiXCR, keeping a single row per CDR3 protein. The data hold about 160,000 distinct CDR3 sequences, with about a quarter observed a single time. This record belongs to a study of patients and donors after allogeneic stem cell transplantation. Looked up from germline, CDR1 is SGHRS and CDR2 is YFSETQ. Trimming at V came to 0 bases and at J to 6 bases, leaving 3 bases not matched to a gene. CDR3 length: 16 residues. The rearrangement links TRBV5-1 to TRBJ2-3; 14 bases are shared with TRBD2. Sequencing was done on a sample of blood, either unsorted or a sorted T cell fraction (not recorded which). This TCR was recovered from a human donor who was either an allogeneic HSCT recipient or a stem cell or donor lymphocyte infusion donor (not recorded which). It is not recorded whose cells these are; they may come from a transplant donor. This chain's CDR3 is CASSLEGTSGSDTQYF. The CDR3 DNA reads TGCGCCAGCAGCTTGGAAGGGACTAGCGGGAGTGATACGCAGTATTTT.